The clone carrying this T cell receptor beta chain occurred once. Its cognate antigen is unknown. The CDR3 is made up of 13 amino acids. Trimming removed 3 bases at V and 2 bases at J, with 7 bases between. Germline V gene sequence: CDR1 ENHRY, CDR2 SYGVKD. The PCR employed 60 Vbeta primers together with 13 Jbeta primers. Repertoires were generated with immunoSEQ multiplex PCR, while TCRdb's copy carries only in-frame clones and drops some. The sample yields over 150,000 clones, over 65% seen once. This sample was included in a study of cytomegalovirus exposure and HLA in healthy donors. The study, taken as a whole, reports: Based on reports, TCR beta sequences accurately predicted HLA-A and HLA-B alleles for most subjects. A missense variant in DCLRE1C was later tied to TCR beta V- and J-gene trimming. Presence/absence analyses assumed roughly uniform sequencing depth across donors, which may not hold.

The chain combines TRBV10-3 with TRBJ1-1; no definite D call. This TCR derives from a woman aged 25 to 39 in good health and CMV-seronegative. The specimen was PBMCs. CDR3: CAISDVVNTEAFF. The CDR3 nucleotides read TGTGCCATCAGTGATGTCGTTAACACTGAAGCTTTCTTT.